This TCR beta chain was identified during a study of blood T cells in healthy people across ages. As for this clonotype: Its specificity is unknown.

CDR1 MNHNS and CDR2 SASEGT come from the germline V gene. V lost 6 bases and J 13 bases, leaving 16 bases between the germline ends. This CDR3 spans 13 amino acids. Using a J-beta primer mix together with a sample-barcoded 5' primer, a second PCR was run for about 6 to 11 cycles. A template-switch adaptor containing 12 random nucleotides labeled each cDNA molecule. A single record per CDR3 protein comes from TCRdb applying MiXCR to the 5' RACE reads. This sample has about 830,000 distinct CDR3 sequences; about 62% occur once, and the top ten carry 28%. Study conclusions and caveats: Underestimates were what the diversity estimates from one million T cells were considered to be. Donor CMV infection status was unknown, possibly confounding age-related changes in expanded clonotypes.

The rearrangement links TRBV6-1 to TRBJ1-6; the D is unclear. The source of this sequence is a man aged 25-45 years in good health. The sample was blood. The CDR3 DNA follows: TGTGCCAGCAGACCGGGAGCCCAACACCCCCTCCACTTT. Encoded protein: CASRPGAQHPLHF.